This entry describes one TCR beta chain. This sample was taken from a study of control samples from healthy donors and cancer patients. Method: immunoSEQ multiplex PCR; TCRdb's copy keeps in-frame clones and lacks some. This sample has about 120,000 clones; over 85% occur once, and the top ten carry roughly 2.5%. Germline V gene sequence: CDR1 SGHKS, CDR2 YYEKEE (reference sequence). The V end lost 6 bases, the J end lost 2 bases, and 12 bases lay between the germline ends. The CDR3 is 15 residues long. The V and J genes are TRBV5-5 and TRBJ2-6; D not resolved. This receptor was obtained from a man aged 30 to 39 in good health. Sequencing was done on a sample of blood. CDR3 bases: TGTGCCAGCATCCCGACGGAAGCTGGGGCCAACGTCCTGACTTTC. It specifies CASIPTEAGANVLTF.